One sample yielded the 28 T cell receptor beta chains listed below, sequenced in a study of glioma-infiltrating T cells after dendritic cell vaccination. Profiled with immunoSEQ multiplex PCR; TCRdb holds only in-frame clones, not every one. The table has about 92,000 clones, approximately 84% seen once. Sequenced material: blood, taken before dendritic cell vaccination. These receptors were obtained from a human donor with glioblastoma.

This CDR3 reads CASSTRASAGELFF. The CDR3 nucleotides read TGTGCCAGCTCCACGCGGGCCTCGGCCGGGGAGCTGTTTTTT. The genes are TRBV9 and TRBJ2-2, with D perhaps matching TRBD2 (5 bases). The germline V gene encodes CDR1 SGDLS and CDR2 YYNGEE. The CDR3 runs 14 residues. The V end was cut by 7 bases, the J end by 6 bases, with 16 bases between.

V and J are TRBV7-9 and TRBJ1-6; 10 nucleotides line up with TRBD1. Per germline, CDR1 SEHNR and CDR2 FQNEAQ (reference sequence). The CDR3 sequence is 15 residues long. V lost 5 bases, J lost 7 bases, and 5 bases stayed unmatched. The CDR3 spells CASSPQGQGNSPLHF. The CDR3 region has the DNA TGTGCCAGCAGCCCACAGGGACAGGGGAATTCACCCCTCCACTTT.

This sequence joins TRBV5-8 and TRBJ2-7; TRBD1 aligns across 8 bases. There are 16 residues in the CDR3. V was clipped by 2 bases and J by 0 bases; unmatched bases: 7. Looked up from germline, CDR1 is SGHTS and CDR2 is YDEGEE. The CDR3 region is CASSFPGGPSSYEQYF. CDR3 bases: TGTGCCAGCAGCTTCCCAGGGGGCCCGAGCTCCTACGAGCAGTACTTC.

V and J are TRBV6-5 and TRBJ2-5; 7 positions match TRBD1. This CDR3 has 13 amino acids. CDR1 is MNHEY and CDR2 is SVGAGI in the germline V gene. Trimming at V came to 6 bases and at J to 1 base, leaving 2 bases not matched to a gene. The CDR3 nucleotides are TGTGCCAGCAGGGGGACAGTCCAAGAGACCCAGTACTTC. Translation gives CASRGTVQETQYF.

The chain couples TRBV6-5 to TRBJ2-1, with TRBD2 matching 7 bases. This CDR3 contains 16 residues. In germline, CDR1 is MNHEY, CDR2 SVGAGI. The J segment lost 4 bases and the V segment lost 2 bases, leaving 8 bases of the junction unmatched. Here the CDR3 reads CASSYGSSGKYNEQFF. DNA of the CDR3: TGTGCCAGCAGTTACGGGTCGAGCGGGAAATACAATGAGCAGTTCTTC.

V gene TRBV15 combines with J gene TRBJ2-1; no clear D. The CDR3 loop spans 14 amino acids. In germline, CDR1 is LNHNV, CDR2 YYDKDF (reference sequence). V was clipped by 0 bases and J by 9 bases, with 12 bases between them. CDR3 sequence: CATSRDPGASEQFF. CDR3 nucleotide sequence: TGTGCCACCAGCAGAGATCCCGGAGCCTCTGAGCAGTTCTTC.

The CDR3 here is CASSYRGYNEQFF. DNA for the CDR3: TGTGCCAGCAGTTACCGCGGGTACAATGAGCAGTTCTTC. J is TRBJ2-1 and V is TRBV6-5, with D possibly being TRBD2 (5 bases). Germline CDR1 reads MNHEY; CDR2 reads SVGAGI. V was pared by 2 bases and J by 4 bases, with 6 bases between. This CDR3 contains 13 residues.

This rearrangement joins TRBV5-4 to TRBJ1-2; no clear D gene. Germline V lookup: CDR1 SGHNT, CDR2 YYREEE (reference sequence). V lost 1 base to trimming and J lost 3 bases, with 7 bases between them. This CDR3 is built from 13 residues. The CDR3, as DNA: TGTGCCAGCAGCTTGATAGCGGACTATGGCTACACCTTC. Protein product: CASSLIADYGYTF.

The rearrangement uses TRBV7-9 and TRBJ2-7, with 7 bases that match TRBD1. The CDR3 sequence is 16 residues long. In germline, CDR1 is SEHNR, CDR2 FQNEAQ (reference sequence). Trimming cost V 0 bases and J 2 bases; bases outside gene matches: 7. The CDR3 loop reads CASSLATGTATYEQYF. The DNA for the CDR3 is TGTGCCAGCAGCTTAGCAACCGGGACAGCCACCTACGAGCAGTACTTC.

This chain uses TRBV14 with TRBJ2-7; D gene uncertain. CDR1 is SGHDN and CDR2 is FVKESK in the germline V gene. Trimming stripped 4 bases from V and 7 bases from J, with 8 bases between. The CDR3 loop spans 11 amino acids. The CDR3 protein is CASSRGPEQYF. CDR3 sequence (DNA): TGTGCCAGCAGCCGCGGCCCGGAGCAGTACTTC.

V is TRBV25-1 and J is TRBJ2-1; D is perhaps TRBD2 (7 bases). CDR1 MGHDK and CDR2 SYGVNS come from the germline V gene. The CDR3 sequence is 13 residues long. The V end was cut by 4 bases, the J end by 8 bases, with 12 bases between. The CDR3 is CASSVRGADEQFF. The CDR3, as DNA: TGTGCCAGCAGTGTACGGGGGGCCGATGAGCAGTTCTTC.

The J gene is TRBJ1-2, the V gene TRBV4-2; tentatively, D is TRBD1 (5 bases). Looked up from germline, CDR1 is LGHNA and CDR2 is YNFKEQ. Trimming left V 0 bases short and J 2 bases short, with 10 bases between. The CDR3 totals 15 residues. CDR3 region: CASSQERGWNYGYTF. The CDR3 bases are TGTGCCAGCAGCCAAGAAAGGGGTTGGAACTATGGCTACACCTTC.

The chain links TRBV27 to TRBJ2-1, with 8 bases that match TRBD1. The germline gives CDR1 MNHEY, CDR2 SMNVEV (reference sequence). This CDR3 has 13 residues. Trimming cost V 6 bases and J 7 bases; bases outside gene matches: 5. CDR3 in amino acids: CASRPGGWNEQFF. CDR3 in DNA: TGTGCCAGCAGACCAGGGGGCTGGAATGAGCAGTTCTTC.

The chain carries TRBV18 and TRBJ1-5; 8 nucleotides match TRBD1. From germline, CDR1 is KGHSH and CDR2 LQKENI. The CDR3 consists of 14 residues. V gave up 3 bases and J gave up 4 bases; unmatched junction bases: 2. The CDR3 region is CASSPRQGNQPQHF. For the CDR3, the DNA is TGTGCCAGCTCACCTAGACAGGGGAATCAGCCCCAGCATTTT.

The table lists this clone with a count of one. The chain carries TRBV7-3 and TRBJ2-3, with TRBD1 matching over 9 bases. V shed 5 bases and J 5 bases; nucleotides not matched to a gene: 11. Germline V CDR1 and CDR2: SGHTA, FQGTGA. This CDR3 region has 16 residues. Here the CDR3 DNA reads TGTGCCAGCAGCGCCGGGACAGGGAAGGCGGGAGATACGCAGTATTTT. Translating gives CASSAGTGKAGDTQYF.

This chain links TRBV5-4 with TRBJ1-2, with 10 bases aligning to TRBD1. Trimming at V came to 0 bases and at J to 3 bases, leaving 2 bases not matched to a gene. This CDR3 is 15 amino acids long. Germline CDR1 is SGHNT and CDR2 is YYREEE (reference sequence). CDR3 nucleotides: TGTGCCAGCAGCTTGGATGGGACAGGGGACTATGGCTACACCTTC. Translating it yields CASSLDGTGDYGYTF. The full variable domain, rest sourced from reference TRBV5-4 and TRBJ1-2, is ETGVTQSPTHLIKTRGQQVTLRCSSQSGHNTVSWYQQALGQGPQFIFQYYREEENGRGNFPPRFSGLQFPNYSSELNVNALELDDSALYLCASSLDGTGDYGYTFGSGTRLTVV.

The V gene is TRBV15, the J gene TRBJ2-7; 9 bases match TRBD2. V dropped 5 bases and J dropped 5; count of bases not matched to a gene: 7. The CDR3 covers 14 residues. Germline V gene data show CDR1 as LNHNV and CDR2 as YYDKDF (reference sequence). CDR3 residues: CATSGGLAGDEQYF. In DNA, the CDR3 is TGTGCCACCAGCGGCGGATTAGCGGGAGACGAGCAGTACTTC.

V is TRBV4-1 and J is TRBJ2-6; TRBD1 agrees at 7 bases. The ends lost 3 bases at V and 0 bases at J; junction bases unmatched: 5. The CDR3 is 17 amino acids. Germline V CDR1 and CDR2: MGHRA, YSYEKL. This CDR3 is CASSHIQGFSGANVLTF. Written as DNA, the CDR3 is TGCGCCAGCAGCCATATACAGGGGTTCTCTGGGGCCAACGTCCTGACTTTC.

CDR3 residues: CASNPGQRETQYF. For the CDR3, the DNA is TGTGCCAGCAATCCCGGACAGCGCGAGACCCAGTACTTC. This chain connects TRBV2 to TRBJ2-5; D is possibly TRBD1 (6 bases). This CDR3 contains 13 residues. Trimming stripped 7 bases from V and 5 bases from J, with 14 bases between. Germline V gives CDR1 SNHLY, CDR2 FYNNEI.

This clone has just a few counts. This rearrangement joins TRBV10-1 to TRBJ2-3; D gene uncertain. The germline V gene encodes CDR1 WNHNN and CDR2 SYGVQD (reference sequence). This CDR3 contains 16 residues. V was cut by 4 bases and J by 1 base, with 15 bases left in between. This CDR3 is CASSGRPVRGTDTQYF. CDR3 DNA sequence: TGCGCCAGCAGTGGGCGACCGGTCCGGGGCACAGATACGCAGTATTTT.

CDR3 protein: CASSLVSQGSEQFF. CDR3 sequence (DNA): TGTGCCAGCAGCTTAGTTTCCCAGGGGAGTGAGCAGTTCTTC. This chain connects TRBV7-9 to TRBJ2-1; a possible D gene is TRBD1 (6 bases). Germline CDR1 is SEHNR and CDR2 is FQNEAQ (reference sequence). Trimming stripped 1 base from V and 9 bases from J, with 13 bases between. This CDR3 spans 14 amino acids.

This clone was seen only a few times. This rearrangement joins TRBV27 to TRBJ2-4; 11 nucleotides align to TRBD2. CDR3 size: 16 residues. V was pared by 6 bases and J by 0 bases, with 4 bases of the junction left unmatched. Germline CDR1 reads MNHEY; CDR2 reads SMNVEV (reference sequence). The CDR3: CASRGLAGLAKNIQYF. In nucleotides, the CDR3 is TGTGCCAGCAGAGGACTAGCGGGTTTAGCCAAAAACATTCAGTACTTC.

Written as DNA, the CDR3 is TGCGCCAGCAGTCCCGGGACAGGGGGCCCTGGAAACACCATATATTTT. Its translation: CASSPGTGGPGNTIYF. The J gene is TRBJ1-3, the V gene TRBV10-2; 12 bases align to TRBD1. V trimming: 5 bases; J trimming: 2 bases; junction bases outside the gene matches: 4. This CDR3 has 16 amino acids. In germline, CDR1 is WSHSY, CDR2 SAAADI.

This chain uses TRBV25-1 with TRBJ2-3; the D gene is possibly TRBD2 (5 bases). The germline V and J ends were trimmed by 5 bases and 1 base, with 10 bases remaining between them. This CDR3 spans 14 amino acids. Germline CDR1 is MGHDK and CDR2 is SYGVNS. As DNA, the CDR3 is TGTGCCAGCAGTAGGACTGCTGGCACAGATACGCAGTATTTT. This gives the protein CASSRTAGTDTQYF.

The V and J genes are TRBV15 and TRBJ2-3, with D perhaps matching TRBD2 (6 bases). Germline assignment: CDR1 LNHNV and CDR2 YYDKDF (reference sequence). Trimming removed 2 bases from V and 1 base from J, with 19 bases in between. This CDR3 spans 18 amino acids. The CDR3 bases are TGTGCCACCAGCAGACTTAAAGTCCGGGGGAGCGGCACAGATACGCAGTATTTT. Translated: CATSRLKVRGSGTDTQYF.

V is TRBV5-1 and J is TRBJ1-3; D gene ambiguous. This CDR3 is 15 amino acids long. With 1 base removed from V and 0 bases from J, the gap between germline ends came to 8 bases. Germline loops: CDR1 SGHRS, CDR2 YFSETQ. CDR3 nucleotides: TGCGCCAGCAGCTTGTCTTCGGTCTCTGGAAACACCATATATTTT. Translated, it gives CASSLSSVSGNTIYF.

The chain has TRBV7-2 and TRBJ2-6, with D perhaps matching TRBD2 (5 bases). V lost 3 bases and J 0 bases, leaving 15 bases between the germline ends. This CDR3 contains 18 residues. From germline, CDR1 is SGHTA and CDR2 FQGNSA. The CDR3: CASSFAGPGYSGANVLTF. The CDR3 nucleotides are TGTGCCAGCAGCTTCGCGGGCCCAGGCTACTCTGGGGCCAACGTCCTGACTTTC.

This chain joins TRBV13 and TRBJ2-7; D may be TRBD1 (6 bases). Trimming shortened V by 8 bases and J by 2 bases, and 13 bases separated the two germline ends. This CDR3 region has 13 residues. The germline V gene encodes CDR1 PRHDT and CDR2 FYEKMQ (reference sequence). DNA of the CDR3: TGTGCCAGCGCCCAGGGGATGACCTACGAGCAGTACTTC. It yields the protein CASAQGMTYEQYF.